The 8 T cell receptor beta chains in this list originate from one sample, sequenced in a study of OX40 agonist ivuxolimab in advanced cancers. The repertoire was sequenced with immunoSEQ multiplex PCR; TCRdb's copy has only in-frame clones and lacks some. The sample shows 65,000 to 95,000 clones, around 86% of them seen only once. This specimen was CD4+ or CD8+ T cells sorted from blood, taken in a trial of the OX40 agonist ivuxolimab. The receptors shown here come from an adult with an advanced solid tumor such as melanoma, head and neck, liver or kidney cancer.

This chain joins TRBV4-2 and TRBJ2-7; a possible D gene is TRBD2 (5 bases). Germline V gene lookup returns CDR1 LGHNA and CDR2 YNFKEQ. CDR3 length equals 13 residues. V was pared by 1 base and J by 3 bases, with 7 bases between. CDR3 region: CASSQGRDYEQYF. CDR3 nucleotides: TGTGCCAGCAGCCAAGGTCGGGACTACGAGCAGTACTTC.

The rearrangement links TRBV12-1 to TRBJ2-3; whether TRBD2, the table's D call, matches the DNA was not checked. TRBV12-1 counts as a pseudogene. This CDR3 has 15 amino acids. CDR3: CASSSRTRRTDTQYF. The CDR3 DNA reads TGTGCCAGCAGCTCCAGGACTAGACGCACAGATACGCAGTATTTT.

The chain couples TRBV6-1 to TRBJ2-7; 8 nucleotides line up with TRBD1. The CDR3 runs 15 residues. With V trimmed by 4 bases and J by 0 bases, 5 bases remained unmatched. Germline CDR1 reads MNHNS; CDR2 reads SASEGT. The CDR3 DNA is TGTGCCAGCAGTGGGGAGACAGGGGTCTCCTACGAGCAGTACTTC. This encodes CASSGETGVSYEQYF.

The gene calls are TRBV7-3 and TRBJ2-3; TRBD1 matches 8 bases. This CDR3 has 15 residues. V lost 5 bases, J lost 2 bases, and 6 bases stayed unmatched. CDR1 SGHTA and CDR2 FQGTGA come from the germline V gene. The CDR3 DNA follows: TGTGCCAGCAGCCGGACAGGGACTTACACAGATACGCAGTATTTT. It translates to CASSRTGTYTDTQYF.

The chain recombines TRBV6-6 with TRBJ1-3; possibly TRBD1 for D (6 bases). CDR1 is MNHNY, CDR2 SVGAGI, per germline (reference sequence). The CDR3 is 14 amino acids. Between the trimmed V and J ends, which lost 8 bases and 1 base, there was a span of 12 bases. The CDR3 nucleotides are TGTGCCAGCCACCGAGGGACATCTGGAAACACCATATATTTT. Amino acid sequence: CASHRGTSGNTIYF.

The V and J genes are TRBV11-2 and TRBJ2-5; 7 bases line up with TRBD2. With 5 bases clipped from V and 5 bases from J, the junction kept 14 bases outside the gene matches. The CDR3 contains 16 residues. Per germline, CDR1 SGHAT and CDR2 FQNNGV. CDR3 protein: CASSPGLRGDAETQYF. The CDR3 DNA follows: TGTGCCAGCAGCCCGGGACTTCGGGGGGATGCTGAGACCCAGTACTTC.

The chain couples TRBV2 to TRBJ2-4; a weak D match, TRBD2 (5 bases). V lost 3 bases and J 0 bases, leaving 12 bases between the germline ends. CDR3 size: 16 residues. CDR1 SNHLY and CDR2 FYNNEI come from the germline V gene. The CDR3 DNA reads as TGTGCCAGCAGTGACGCGGGCGGGCTAGCCAAAAACATTCAGTACTTC. Its translation is CASSDAGGLAKNIQYF.

The V and J genes are TRBV10-1 and TRBJ2-1; 9 bases are a match to TRBD1. The CDR3 spans 13 residues. The germline V gene encodes CDR1 WNHNN and CDR2 SYGVQD (reference sequence). The J segment lost 8 bases and the V segment lost 6 bases, leaving 5 bases of the junction unmatched. The CDR3: CASSKTGGDEQFF. The DNA of the CDR3 is TGCGCCAGCAGCAAGACAGGGGGGGATGAGCAGTTCTTC.